This T cell receptor (beta chain) derives from a study of T cells in localized non-small cell lung cancer. Only one count was recorded for this clone. Sequencing was performed with immunoSEQ multiplex PCR; in TCRdb, only in-frame clones are kept and a portion is missing. Here the sample spans 35,000 or so clones, about 87% being singletons. V gave up 4 bases and J gave up 4 bases; unmatched junction bases: 1. The CDR3 spans 14 residues. Per the germline V gene, CDR1 is KGHSH and CDR2 is LQKENI. This TCR derives from a woman between 35 and 75 years old with stage I lung adenocarcinoma. This chain connects TRBV18 to TRBJ1-4; 9 positions agree with TRBD1. Specimen: peripheral blood, collected before any cancer treatment. The CDR3 loop reads CASSRTGDNEKLFF. DNA of the CDR3: TGTGCCAGCTCACGGACAGGGGATAATGAAAAACTGTTTTTT.